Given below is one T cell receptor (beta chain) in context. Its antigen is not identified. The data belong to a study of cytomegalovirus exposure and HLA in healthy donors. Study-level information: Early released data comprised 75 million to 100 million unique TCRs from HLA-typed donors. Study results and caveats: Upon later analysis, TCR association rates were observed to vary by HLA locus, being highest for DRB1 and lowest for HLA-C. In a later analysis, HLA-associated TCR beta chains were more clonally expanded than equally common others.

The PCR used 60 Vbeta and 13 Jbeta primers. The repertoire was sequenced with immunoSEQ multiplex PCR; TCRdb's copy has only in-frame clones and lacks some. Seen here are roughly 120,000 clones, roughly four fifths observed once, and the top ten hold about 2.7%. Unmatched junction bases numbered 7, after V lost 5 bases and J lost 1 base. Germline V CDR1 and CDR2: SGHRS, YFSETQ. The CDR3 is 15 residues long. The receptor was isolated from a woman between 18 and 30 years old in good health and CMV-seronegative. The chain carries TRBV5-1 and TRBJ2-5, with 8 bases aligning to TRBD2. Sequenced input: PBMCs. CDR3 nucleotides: TGCGCCAGCAGTGTAGCGGGGTGGGGCCAAGAGACCCAGTACTTC. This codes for CASSVAGWGQETQYF.